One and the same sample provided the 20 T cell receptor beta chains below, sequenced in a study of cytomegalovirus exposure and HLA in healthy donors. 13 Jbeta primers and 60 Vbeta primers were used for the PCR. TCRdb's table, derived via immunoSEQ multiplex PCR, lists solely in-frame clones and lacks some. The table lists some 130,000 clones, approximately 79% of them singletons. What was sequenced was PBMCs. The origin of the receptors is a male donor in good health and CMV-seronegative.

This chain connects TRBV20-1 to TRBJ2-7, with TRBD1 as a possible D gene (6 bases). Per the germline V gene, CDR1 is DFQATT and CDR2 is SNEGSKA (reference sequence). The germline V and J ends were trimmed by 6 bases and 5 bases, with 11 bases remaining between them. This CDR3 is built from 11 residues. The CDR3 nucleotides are TGCAGTGCCGGGAAGGGGGACGAGCAGTACTTC. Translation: CSAGKGDEQYF.

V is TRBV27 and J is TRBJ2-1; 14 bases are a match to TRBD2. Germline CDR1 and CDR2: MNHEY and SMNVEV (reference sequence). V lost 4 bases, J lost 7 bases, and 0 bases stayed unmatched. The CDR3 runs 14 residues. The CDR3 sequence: CASSWTSGGNEQFF. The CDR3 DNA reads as TGTGCCAGCAGTTGGACTAGCGGGGGGAATGAGCAGTTCTTC.

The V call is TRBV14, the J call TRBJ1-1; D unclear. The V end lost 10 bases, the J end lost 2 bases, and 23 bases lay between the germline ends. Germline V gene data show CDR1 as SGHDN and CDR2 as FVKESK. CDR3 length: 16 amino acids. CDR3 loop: CATQAHSMTLNTEAFF. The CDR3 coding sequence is TGTGCCACCCAGGCCCATTCCATGACACTCAACACTGAAGCTTTCTTT.

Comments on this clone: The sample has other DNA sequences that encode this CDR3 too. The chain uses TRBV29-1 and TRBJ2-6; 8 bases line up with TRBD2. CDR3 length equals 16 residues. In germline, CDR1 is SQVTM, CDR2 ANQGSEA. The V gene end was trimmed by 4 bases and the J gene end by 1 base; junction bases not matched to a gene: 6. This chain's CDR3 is CSVGLAGGSGANVLTF. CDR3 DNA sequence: TGCAGCGTTGGACTGGCGGGGGGATCTGGGGCCAACGTCCTGACTTTC.

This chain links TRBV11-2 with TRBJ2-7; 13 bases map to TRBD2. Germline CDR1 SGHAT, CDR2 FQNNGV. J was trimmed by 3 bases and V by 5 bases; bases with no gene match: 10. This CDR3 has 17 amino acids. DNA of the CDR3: TGTGCCAGCAGCCGAGGACTAGCGGGGGCTACCCGCTACGAGCAGTACTTC. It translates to CASSRGLAGATRYEQYF.

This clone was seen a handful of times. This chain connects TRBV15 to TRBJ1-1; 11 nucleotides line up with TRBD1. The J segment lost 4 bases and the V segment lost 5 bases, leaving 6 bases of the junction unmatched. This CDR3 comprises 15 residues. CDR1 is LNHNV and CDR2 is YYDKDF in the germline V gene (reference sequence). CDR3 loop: CATSPGTGGSTEAFF. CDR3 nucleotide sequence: TGTGCCACCAGCCCCGGGACAGGGGGGAGCACTGAAGCTTTCTTT.

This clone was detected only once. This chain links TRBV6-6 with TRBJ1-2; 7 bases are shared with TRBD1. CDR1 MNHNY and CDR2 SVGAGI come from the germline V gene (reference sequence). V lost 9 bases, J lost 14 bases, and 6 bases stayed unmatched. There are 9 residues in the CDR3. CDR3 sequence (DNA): TGTGCCAGACCCCAGGGGGGAACCTTC. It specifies CARPQGGTF.

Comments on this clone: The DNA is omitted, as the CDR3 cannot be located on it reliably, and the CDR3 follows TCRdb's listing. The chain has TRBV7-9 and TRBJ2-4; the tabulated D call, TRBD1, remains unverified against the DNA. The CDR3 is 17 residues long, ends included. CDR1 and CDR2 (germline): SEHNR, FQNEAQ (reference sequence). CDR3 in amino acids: CASSLFLSWTGKNIQYF.

The chain's CDR3 is CATSRDPGRGPSGYTF. The CDR3 DNA is TGTGCCACCAGCAGAGATCCTGGCAGGGGGCCATCTGGCTACACCTTC. This chain uses TRBV15 with TRBJ1-2, with TRBD1 matching over 8 bases. Germline lookup yields CDR1 LNHNV and CDR2 YYDKDF (reference sequence). J was trimmed by 7 bases and V by 0 bases; bases with no gene match: 10. This CDR3 has 16 residues.

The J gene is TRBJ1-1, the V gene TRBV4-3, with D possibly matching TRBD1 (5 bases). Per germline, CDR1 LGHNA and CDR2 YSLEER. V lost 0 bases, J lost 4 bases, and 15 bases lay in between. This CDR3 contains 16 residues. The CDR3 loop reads CASSQDFAGSSTEAFF. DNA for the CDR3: TGCGCCAGCAGCCAAGATTTCGCAGGGTCGAGCACTGAAGCTTTCTTT.

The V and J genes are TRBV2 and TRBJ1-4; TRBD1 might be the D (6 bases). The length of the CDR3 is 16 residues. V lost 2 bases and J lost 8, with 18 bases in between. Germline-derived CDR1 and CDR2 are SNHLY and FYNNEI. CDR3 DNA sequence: TGTGCCAGCAGTGAACAGGGGCCCCATCTAGGGGAAAAACTGTTTTTT. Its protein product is CASSEQGPHLGEKLFF.

The CDR3 nucleotides read TGTGCCAGCAGCTTAGGGCAGGGGGCGGGCGAGCAGTACTTC. It encodes CASSLGQGAGEQYF. V and J are TRBV7-9 and TRBJ2-7, with 8 bases that match TRBD1. Trimming cost V 1 base and J 6 bases; bases outside gene matches: 5. The V gene's germline CDR1 is SEHNR and CDR2 FQNEAQ (reference sequence). This CDR3 is built from 14 residues.

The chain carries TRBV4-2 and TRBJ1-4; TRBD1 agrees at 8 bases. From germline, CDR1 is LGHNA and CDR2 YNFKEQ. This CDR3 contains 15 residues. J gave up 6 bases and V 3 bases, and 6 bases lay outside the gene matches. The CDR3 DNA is TGTGCCAGCAGCCAGGGTGACAGGGGAGATGAAAAACTGTTTTTT. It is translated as CASSQGDRGDEKLFF.

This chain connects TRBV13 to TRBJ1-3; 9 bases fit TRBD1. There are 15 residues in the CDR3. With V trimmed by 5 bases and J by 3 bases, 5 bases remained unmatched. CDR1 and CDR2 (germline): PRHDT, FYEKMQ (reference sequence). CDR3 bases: TGTGCCAGCAGCCTGGGACAGGGCTTTGGAAACACCATATATTTT. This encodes CASSLGQGFGNTIYF.

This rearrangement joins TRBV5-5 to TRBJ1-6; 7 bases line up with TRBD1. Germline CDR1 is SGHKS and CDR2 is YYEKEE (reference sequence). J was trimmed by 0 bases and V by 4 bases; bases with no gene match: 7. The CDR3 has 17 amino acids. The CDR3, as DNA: TGTGCCAGCAGCCGACTGACAGGGAGCTCCTATAATTCACCCCTCCACTTT. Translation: CASSRLTGSSYNSPLHF.

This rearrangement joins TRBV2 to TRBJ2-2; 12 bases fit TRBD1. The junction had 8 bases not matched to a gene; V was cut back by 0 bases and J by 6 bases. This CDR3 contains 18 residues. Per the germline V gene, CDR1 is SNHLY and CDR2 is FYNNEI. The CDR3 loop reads CASSEALPGQGASGELFF. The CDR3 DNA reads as TGTGCCAGCAGTGAAGCGCTTCCGGGACAGGGGGCATCCGGGGAGCTGTTTTTT.

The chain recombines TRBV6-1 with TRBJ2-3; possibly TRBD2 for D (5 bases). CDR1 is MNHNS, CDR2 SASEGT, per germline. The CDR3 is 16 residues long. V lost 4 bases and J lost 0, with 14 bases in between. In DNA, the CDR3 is TGTGCCAGCAGTGGCGCAGGATGGACTAGCACAGATACGCAGTATTTT. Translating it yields CASSGAGWTSTDTQYF.

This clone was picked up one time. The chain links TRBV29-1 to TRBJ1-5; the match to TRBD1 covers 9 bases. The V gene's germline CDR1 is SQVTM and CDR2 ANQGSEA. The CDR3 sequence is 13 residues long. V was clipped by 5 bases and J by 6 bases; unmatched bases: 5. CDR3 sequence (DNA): TGCAGCGTTACGACAGGGGGTGGTCAGCCCCAGCATTTT. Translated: CSVTTGGGQPQHF.

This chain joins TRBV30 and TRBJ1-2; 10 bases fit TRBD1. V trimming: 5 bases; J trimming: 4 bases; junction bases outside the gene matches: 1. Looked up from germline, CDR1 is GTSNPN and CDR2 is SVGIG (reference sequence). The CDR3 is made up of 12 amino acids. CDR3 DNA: TGTGCCTGGGGGACAGGGGTCTATGGCTACACCTTC. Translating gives CAWGTGVYGYTF.

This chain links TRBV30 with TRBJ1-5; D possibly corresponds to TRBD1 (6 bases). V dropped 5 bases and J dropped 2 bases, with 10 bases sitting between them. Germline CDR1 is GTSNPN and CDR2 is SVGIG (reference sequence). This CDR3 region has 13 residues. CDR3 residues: CAWGKGGNQPQHF. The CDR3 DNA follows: TGTGCCTGGGGGAAGGGGGGCAATCAGCCCCAGCATTTT.